This TCR beta chain comes out of a study of blood T cell repertoires in COVID-19. Study-wide background: The samples span acute and convalescent COVID-19 from the United States, Italy and Spain.

CDR1 and CDR2 from the germline V gene are SGHDT and YYEEEE. The germline V and J ends were trimmed by 0 bases and 4 bases, with 13 bases remaining between them. The CDR3 is 15 residues long. As processed by the authors: Amplification with reference gene primers provided the estimates of nucleated cell counts. Generated by immunoSEQ multiplex PCR, the TCRdb table keeps only in-frame clones and is missing some. The V and J calls and clone size come from that table; D and trimming were worked out from the DNA. The repertoire holds roughly 250,000 clones, with about 91% as singletons. Patients at the Seattle site were enrolled during active infection and followed longitudinally.

Sequenced: peripheral blood. V is TRBV5-6 and J is TRBJ2-5, with D possibly matching TRBD2 (5 bases). The clonotype was recovered from a person between 18 and 35 years old with COVID-19, enrolled during active disease. The CDR3 DNA is TGTGCCAGCAGCTTGGGCCGGGGTAAAGGAGAGACCCAGTACTTC. This gives the protein CASSLGRGKGETQYF.